This T cell receptor beta chain was profiled in a study of human T cells and chemical hapten exposure. Study-level background: For the roughly 24-week duration of the study, patients were given weekly doses of diphenylcyclopropenone on the scalp.

Comment on this clonotype: Its antigen is as yet unknown.

TCRdb passed the RACE reads through MiXCR, listing each CDR3 protein once. The sample shows some 350,000 distinct CDR3 sequences, approximately 6.3% of them seen only once. J gave up 5 bases and V 0 bases, and 11 bases lay outside the gene matches. The CDR3 extends over 17 amino acids. CDR1 is LNHNV, CDR2 YYDKDF, per germline (reference sequence). The time point is: patch test 1, 2 weeks after DPC sensitization. Stated treatment: therapeutic diphenylcyclopropenone sensitization with weekly scalp DPC. Blood draws preceded each patch test application. Study-wide results and limits: Counts of TCRs above 1 in 1000 frequency stayed unchanged with DPC sensitization.

The genes are TRBV15 and TRBJ1-1, with 8 bases matching TRBD1. The sequencing here drew on whole blood, taken in connection with sensitization to the hapten diphenylcyclopropenone (DPC). The TCR comes from a young woman with alopecia areata. Some clones in this sample may be carry-over from other donors' samples. The CDR3 sequence is CATSRDSPNRGGTEAFF. As DNA, the CDR3 is TGTGCCACCAGCAGAGATTCCCCGAACAGGGGGGGTACTGAAGCTTTCTTT.